This T cell receptor beta chain emerged from a study of T-cell memory formation after mild COVID-19. Study background: TCR clusters mostly belonged to single donors.

This clonotype showed up just a few times. One entry per CDR3 protein, called by TCRdb with MiXCR from the 5' RACE reads. The sample contains 250,000 or so distinct CDR3 sequences, more than 15% of which appear only once. CDR1 is SQVTM and CDR2 is ANQGSEA in the germline V gene. The CDR3 is 20 residues long. The V gene end was trimmed by 3 bases and the J gene end by 0 bases; junction bases not matched to a gene: 15. The TCR sequence derives from a man between 18 and 29 years old who had mild COVID-19 (a few samples of this study predate the infection). Cell type and time point are not known. Sequencing was carried out using PBMCs or a T cell subset sorted from them (not recorded which). The gene calls are TRBV29-1 and TRBJ2-1; 12 nucleotides agree with TRBD1. CDR3 amino acids: CSVEGTGGWSSAFSYNEQFF. CDR3 nucleotide sequence: TGCAGCGTTGAGGGGACAGGGGGCTGGTCGTCCGCTTTCTCCTACAATGAGCAGTTCTTC.